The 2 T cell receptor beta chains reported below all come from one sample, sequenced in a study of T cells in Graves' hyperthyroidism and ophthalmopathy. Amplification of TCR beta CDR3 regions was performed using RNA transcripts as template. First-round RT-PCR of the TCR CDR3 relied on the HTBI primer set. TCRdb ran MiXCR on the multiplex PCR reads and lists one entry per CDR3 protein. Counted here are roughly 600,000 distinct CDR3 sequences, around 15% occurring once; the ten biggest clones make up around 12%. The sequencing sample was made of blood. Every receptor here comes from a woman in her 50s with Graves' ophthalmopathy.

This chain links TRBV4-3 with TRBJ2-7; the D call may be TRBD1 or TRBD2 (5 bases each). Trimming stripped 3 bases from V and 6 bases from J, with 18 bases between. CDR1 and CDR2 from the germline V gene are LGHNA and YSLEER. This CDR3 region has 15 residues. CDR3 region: CASSQTGTLLGEQYF. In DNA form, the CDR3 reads TGCGCCAGCAGCCAGACCGGGACCCTACTCGGCGAGCAGTACTTC.

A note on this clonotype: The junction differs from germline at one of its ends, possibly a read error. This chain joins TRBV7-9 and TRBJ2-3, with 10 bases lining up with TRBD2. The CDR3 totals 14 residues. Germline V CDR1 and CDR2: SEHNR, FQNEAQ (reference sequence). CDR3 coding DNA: TGTGCCAGCAACTTAGCGGGAGGCGCAGATACGCAGTATTTT. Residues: CASNLAGGADTQYF.